This T cell receptor beta chain was recorded in a study of Graves' ophthalmopathy and Graves' hyperthyroidism. The study, taken as a whole, reports: Classification of ophthalmopathy versus stable hyperthyroidism by a 13-signature model yielded about 90% sensitivity and 70% to 83% specificity. Thyroid clonotypes that were expanded above 0.001 frequency mostly also appeared in blood.

Aged 18 to 65, the patients with hyperthyroidism had under 2 months' duration and were newly diagnosed. Symptoms, serum thyroxine and TRAb, thyroid ultrasound, and orbital computed tomography formed the diagnostic basis. Using RNA transcripts, the TCR beta CDR3 regions were amplified. The workflow started with a first-round RT-PCR run with HTBI primers and then moved on to a second-round multiplex PCR. TCRdb independently ran MiXCR on the multiplex PCR reads; one entry per CDR3 protein. The table shows approximately 540,000 distinct CDR3 sequences, with about 40% occurring only once. About this clonotype: The antigen is undetermined.

The CDR3 runs 15 residues. The germline CDR1 and CDR2 sequences are SQVTM and ANQGSEA. V lost 4 bases, J lost 2 bases, and 15 bases lay in between. The receptor was isolated from an adult man with Graves' hyperthyroidism. This chain uses TRBV29-1 with TRBJ2-1; D might be TRBD1 or TRBD2, each matching 7 bases. Sample: peripheral blood or thyroid tissue (not recorded which). CDR3 nucleotide sequence: TGCAGCGTTGTCAGGCAGGGGGGGACCTACAATGAGCAGTTCTTC. Translated: CSVVRQGGTYNEQFF.